The present T cell receptor (beta chain) was sequenced within a study of blood T cell repertoires in COVID-19 (TCRdb year 2020). General notes on the study: Collaborator samples came from the United States, Italy and Spain and covered acute and convalescent phases of COVID-19. The material from the prospective study consisted of cDNA or gDNA derived from T cells, B-cell-depleted T cells, or PBMCs. The dataset comprised deeply sampled blood TCRbeta repertoires from subjects exposed to, actively infected with, or recovered from COVID-19. A freely available public database, intended as a resource for researchers studying the immune response to SARS-CoV-2, is where the repertoires were released. Samples came from the ongoing ImmuneRACE study (first 160 participants) plus 1,254 subjects from 6 global collaborators. Sample metadata almost always included a de-identified subject ID, COVID-19 status, age in years and sex. Where available, HLA class I and class II types were taken from metadata supplied by the sample provider and were not determined by assay-based typing. On the study overall, not on this receptor specifically: The amount of clinical and demographic metadata varied by source and participant and was provided uncurated.

Each collaborating institution followed its own protocols to collect whole blood in K2EDTA tubes. For TCRbeta analysis, collaborators shipped samples in one of three forms: frozen whole blood, isolated PBMCs, or DNA extracted from either of those sample types. Sequences SGHRS (CDR1) and YFSETQ (CDR2) are obtained from the germline V gene. Spanning cysteine to phenylalanine, the CDR3 consists of 21 amino acids. The CDR3 DNA has 63 bases and is translated from base 1. The junction shows trimming of 3 bases on V and 3 bases on J, plus 32 bases between the germline ends. TCRbeta CDR3 regions were amplified from genomic DNA using the immunoSEQ Assay, a bias-controlled multiplex PCR. For the original study's pipeline: The number of nucleated cells in each sample was estimated from the amplification of reference gene primers within the assay. Sequence reads were collapsed and filtered to measure the absolute abundance of every unique TCRbeta CDR3 rearrangement. For each sample, productive Simpson clonality was calculated as the square root of Simpson's diversity index across productive rearrangements. Sourced from immuneACCESS, this table was stored by TCRdb with only in-frame sequences that have V and J called. A share of the clones is absent; for the studies checked, an unresolved V gene accounts for under half, and the remainder has no known explanation. V and J calls and clone size are given by that table; D and trimming were obtained from the DNA. The sample data list approximately 670,000 clones, and 90% of these were observed just once. Roughly 0.25% of the sample goes to the ten largest clones.

A note on this clone: Its cognate antigen has yet to be identified. No base quality values were provided; no much bigger clone lies one nucleotide off.

The specimen sequenced was peripheral blood. The receptor was derived from a woman aged 18-29 years with acute or convalescent COVID-19. The sequence is built from TRBV5-1 and TRBJ2-3, with the D segment identity uncertain. CDR3 protein: CASSSTPISFDPPVLTDTQYF. In nucleotide form, the sequence is TGCGCCAGCAGCTCGACTCCGATAAGTTTTGACCCCCCCGTTTTGACAGATACGCAGTATTTT.